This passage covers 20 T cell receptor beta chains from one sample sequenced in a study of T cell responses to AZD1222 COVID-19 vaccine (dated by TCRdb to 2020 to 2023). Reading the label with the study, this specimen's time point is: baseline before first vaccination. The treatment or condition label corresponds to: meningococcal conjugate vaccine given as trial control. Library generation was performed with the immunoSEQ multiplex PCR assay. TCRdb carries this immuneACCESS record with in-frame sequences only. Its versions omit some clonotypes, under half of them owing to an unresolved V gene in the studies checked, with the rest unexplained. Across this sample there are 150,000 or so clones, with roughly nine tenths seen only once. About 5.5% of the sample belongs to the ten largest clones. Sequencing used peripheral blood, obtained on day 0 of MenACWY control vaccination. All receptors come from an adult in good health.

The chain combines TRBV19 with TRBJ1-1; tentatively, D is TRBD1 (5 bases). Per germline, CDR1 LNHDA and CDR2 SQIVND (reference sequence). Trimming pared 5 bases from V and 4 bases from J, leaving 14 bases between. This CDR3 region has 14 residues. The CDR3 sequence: CASSPGTLGTEAFF. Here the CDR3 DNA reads TGTGCCAGTAGTCCGGGGACTCTAGGCACTGAAGCTTTCTTT.

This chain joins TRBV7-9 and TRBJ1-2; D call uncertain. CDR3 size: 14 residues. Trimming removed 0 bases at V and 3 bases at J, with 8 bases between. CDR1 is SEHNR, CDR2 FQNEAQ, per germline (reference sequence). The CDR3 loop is CASSLAFTDYGYTF. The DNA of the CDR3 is TGTGCCAGCAGCTTAGCGTTTACGGACTATGGCTACACCTTC.

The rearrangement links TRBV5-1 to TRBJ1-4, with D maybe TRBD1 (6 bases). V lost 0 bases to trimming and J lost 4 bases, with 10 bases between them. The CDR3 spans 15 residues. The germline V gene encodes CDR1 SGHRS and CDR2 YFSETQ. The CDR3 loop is CASSLVAGHNEKLFF. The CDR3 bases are TGCGCCAGCAGCTTGGTTGCGGGACATAATGAAAAACTGTTTTTT.

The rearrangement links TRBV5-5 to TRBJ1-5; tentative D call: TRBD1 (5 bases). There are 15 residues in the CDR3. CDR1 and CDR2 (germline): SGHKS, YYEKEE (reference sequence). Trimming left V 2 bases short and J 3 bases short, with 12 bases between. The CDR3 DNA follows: TGTGCCAGCAGCTTTCAGGGAGGTCCCAATCAGCCCCAGCATTTT. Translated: CASSFQGGPNQPQHF.

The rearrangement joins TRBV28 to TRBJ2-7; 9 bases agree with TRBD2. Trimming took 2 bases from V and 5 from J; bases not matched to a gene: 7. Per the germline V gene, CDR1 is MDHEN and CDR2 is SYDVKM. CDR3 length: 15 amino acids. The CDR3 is CASSLAGGPLNEQYF. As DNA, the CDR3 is TGTGCCAGCAGTTTAGCGGGAGGGCCCCTGAACGAGCAGTACTTC. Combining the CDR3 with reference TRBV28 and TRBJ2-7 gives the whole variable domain DVKVTQSSRYLVKRTGEKVFLECVQDMDHENMFWYRQDPGLGLRLIYFSYDVKMKEKGDIPEGYSVSREKKERFSLILESASTNQTSMYLCASSLAGGPLNEQYFGPGTRLTVT.

The CDR3 reads CASSSWTSNTEAFF. In DNA, the CDR3 is TGTGCCAGCAGCTCCTGGACAAGCAACACTGAAGCTTTCTTT. The rearrangement uses TRBV5-4 and TRBJ1-1, with D tentatively TRBD1 (5 bases). V was clipped by 3 bases and J by 2 bases, with 11 bases between them. The CDR3 is made up of 14 amino acids. Germline CDR1 and CDR2: SGHNT and YYREEE (reference sequence).

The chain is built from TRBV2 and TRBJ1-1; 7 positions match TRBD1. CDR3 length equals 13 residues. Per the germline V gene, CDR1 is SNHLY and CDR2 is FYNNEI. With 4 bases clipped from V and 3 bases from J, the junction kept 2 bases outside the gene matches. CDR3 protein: CASSGTGDTEAFF. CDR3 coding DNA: TGTGCCAGCAGTGGGACAGGTGACACTGAAGCTTTCTTT.

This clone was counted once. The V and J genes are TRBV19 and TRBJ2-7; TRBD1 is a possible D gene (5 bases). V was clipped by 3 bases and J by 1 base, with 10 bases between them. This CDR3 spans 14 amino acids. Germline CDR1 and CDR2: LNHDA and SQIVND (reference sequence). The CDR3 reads CASSMGPTSYEQYF. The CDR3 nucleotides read TGTGCCAGTAGTATGGGGCCTACTTCCTACGAGCAGTACTTC.

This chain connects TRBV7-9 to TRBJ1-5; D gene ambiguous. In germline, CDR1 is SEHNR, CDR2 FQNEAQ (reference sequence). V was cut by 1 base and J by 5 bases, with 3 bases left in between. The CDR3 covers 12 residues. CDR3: CASSLEDQPQHF. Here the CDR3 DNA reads TGTGCCAGCAGCTTAGAGGATCAGCCCCAGCATTTT. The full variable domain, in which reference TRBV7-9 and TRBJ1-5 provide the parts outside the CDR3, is DTGVSQNPRHKITKRGQNVTFRCDPISEHNRLYWYRQTLGQGPEFLTYFQNEAQLEKSRLLSDRFSAERPKGSFSTLEIQRTEQGDSAMYLCASSLEDQPQHFGDGTRLSIL.

The CDR3 sequence: CASSAGTGTRNSGANVLTF. CDR3 sequence (DNA): TGTGCCAGCAGCGCCGGAACCGGGACTAGAAACTCTGGGGCCAACGTCCTGACTTTC. V usage is TRBV9 and J usage is TRBJ2-6; TRBD2 aligns across 8 bases. The CDR3 covers 19 residues. V was pared by 3 bases and J by 0 bases, with 11 bases of the junction left unmatched. Germline V lookup: CDR1 SGDLS, CDR2 YYNGEE. Together with reference TRBV9 and TRBJ2-6, the CDR3 gives the full variable domain: DSGVTQTPKHLITATGQRVTLRCSPRSGDLSVYWYQQSLDQGLQFLIQYYNGEERAKGNILERFSAQQFPDLHSELNLSSLELGDSALYFCASSAGTGTRNSGANVLTFGAGSRLTVL.

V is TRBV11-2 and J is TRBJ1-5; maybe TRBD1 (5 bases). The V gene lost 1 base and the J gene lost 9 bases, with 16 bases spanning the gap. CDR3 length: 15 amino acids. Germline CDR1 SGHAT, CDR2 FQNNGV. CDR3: CASSLGGDPLRPQHF. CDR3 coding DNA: TGTGCCAGCAGCTTAGGGGGGGACCCCCTAAGGCCCCAGCATTTT.

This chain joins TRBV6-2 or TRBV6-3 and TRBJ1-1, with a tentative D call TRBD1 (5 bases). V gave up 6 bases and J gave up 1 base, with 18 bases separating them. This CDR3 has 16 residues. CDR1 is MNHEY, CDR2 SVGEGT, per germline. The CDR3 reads CASSWPGTEGNTEAFF. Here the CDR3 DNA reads TGTGCCAGCAGCTGGCCTGGGACTGAGGGGAACACTGAAGCTTTCTTT.

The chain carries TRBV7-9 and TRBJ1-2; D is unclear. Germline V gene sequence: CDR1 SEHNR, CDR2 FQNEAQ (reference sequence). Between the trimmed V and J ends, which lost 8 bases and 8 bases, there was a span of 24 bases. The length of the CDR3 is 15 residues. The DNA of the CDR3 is TGTGCCAGCCGTGAACTGGGTTGGAACCTAGGGGGCTACACCTTC. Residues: CASRELGWNLGGYTF. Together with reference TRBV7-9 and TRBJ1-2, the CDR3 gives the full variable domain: DTGVSQNPRHKITKRGQNVTFRCDPISEHNRLYWYRQTLGQGPEFLTYFQNEAQLEKSRLLSDRFSAERPKGSFSTLEIQRTEQGDSAMYLCASRELGWNLGGYTFGSGTRLTVV.

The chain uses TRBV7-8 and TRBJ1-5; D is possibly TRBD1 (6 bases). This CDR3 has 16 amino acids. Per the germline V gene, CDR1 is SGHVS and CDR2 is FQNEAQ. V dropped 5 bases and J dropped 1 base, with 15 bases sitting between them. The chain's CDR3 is CASSLEGGLSNQPQHF. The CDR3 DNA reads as TGTGCCAGCAGCCTCGAGGGGGGGCTGAGCAATCAGCCCCAGCATTTT.

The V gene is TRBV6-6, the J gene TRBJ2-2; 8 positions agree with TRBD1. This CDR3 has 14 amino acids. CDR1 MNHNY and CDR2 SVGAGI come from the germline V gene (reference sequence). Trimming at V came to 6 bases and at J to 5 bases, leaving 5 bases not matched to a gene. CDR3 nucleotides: TGTGCCAGCAGCGTACAGGGGGTTACCGGGGAGCTGTTTTTT. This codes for CASSVQGVTGELFF.

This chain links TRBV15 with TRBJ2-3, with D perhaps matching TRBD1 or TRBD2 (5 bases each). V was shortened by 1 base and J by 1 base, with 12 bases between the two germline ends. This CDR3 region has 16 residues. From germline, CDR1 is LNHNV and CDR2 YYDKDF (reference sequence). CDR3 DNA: TGTGCCACCAGCAGAGGGCAGGGAGAAGGCACAGATACGCAGTATTTT. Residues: CATSRGQGEGTDTQYF.

DNA for the CDR3: TGTGCCAGCAGCCAAGCTCGAACGAAGAGCTCCTACAATGAGCAGTTCTTC. This sequence encodes CASSQARTKSSYNEQFF. The genes are TRBV14 and TRBJ2-1; no clear D gene. The V end lost 1 base, the J end lost 0 bases, and 13 bases lay between the germline ends. This CDR3 is 17 amino acids long. Germline V CDR1 and CDR2: SGHDN, FVKESK.

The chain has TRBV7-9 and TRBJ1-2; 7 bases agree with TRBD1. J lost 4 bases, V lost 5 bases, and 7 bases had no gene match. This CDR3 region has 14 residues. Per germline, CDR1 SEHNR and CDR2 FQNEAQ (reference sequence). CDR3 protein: CASSLLQGTYGYTF. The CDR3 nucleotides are TGTGCCAGCAGCCTCTTACAGGGGACCTATGGCTACACCTTC.

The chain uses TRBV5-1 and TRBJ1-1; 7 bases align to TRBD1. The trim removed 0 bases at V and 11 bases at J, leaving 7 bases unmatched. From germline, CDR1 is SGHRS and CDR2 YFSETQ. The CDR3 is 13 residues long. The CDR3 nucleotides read TGCGCCAGCAGCTTGGTGACAGGGTCGGAGGCTTTCTTT. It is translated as CASSLVTGSEAFF.

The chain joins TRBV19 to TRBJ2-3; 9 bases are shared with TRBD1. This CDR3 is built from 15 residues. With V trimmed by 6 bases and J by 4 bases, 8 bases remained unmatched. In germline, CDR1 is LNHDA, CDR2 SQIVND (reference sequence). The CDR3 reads CASSLGTGNADTQYF. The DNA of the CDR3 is TGTGCCAGTAGCCTCGGGACAGGGAACGCAGATACGCAGTATTTT.